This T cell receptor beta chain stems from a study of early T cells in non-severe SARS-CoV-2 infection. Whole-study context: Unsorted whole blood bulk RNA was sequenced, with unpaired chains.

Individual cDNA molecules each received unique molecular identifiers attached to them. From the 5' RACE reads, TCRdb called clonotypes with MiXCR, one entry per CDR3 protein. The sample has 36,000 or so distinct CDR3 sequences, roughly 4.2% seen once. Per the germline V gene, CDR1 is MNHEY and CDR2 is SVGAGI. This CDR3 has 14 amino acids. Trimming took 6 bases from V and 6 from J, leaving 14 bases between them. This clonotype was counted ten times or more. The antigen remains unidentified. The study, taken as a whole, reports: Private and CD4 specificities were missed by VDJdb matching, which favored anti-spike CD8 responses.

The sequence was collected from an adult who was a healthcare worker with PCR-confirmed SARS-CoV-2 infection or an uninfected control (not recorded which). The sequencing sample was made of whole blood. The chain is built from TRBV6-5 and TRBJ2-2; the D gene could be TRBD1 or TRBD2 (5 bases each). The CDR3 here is CASSGRRGAGELFF. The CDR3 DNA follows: TGTGCCAGCAGCGGACGGAGAGGGGCCGGGGAGCTGTTTTTT.